This is a list of T cell receptor beta chains from one sample in a study of blood T cell repertoires in COVID-19. Profiling relied on immunoSEQ multiplex PCR, and the TCRdb table lists in-frame clones only, not all of them. This table holds some 330,000 clones, around 84% found once. The sample taken for sequencing was PBMCs or T cells enriched from blood (not recorded which). These receptor sequences come from a man aged 30 to 45 who had recovered from COVID-19. The CDR3 runs from the conserved cysteine through the conserved F or W. Each record gives: J gene, V gene, CDR3 protein.

j_gene: TRBJ2-1; v_gene: TRBV15; CDR3aa: CATRMGGGSSYNEQFF
j_gene: TRBJ2-7; v_gene: TRBV27; CDR3aa: CASSFSSVLEQYF
j_gene: TRBJ2-1; v_gene: TRBV6-5; CDR3aa: CASSSKPGTSGAEQFF
j_gene: TRBJ2-3; v_gene: TRBV3-1/TRBV3-2; CDR3aa: CASSLLQRGGSTDTQYF
j_gene: TRBJ1-5; v_gene: TRBV6-5; CDR3aa: CAAAGWTGFQPQHF
j_gene: TRBJ2-7; v_gene: TRBV27; CDR3aa: CASSPPGAAEQYF
j_gene: TRBJ2-7; v_gene: TRBV20-1; CDR3aa: CSADSLSEQYF
j_gene: TRBJ1-1; v_gene: TRBV5-1; CDR3aa: CASSLVARGLMNTEAFF
j_gene: TRBJ1-1; v_gene: TRBV11-1; CDR3aa: CASSRNRGDTEAFF
j_gene: TRBJ2-7; v_gene: TRBV7-6; CDR3aa: CASRTRMGGEQYF
j_gene: TRBJ1-3; v_gene: TRBV6-5; CDR3aa: CASRNTRGIGNTIYF
j_gene: TRBJ2-7; v_gene: TRBV19; CDR3aa: CASRGTGGPYEQYF
j_gene: TRBJ1-1; v_gene: TRBV12-5; CDR3aa: CASGLGRERGTEAFF
j_gene: TRBJ1-5; v_gene: TRBV7-8; CDR3aa: CASSSMARAAYSNQPQHF
j_gene: TRBJ1-1; v_gene: TRBV11-3; CDR3aa: CASSRGGSEAFF
j_gene: TRBJ1-5; v_gene: TRBV19; CDR3aa: CASSTVGQSNQPQHF
j_gene: TRBJ1-1; v_gene: TRBV19; CDR3aa: CASSMEETPNTEAFF
j_gene: TRBJ2-7; v_gene: TRBV3-1/TRBV3-2; CDR3aa: CASSPPLGHPYEQYF
j_gene: TRBJ1-5; v_gene: TRBV28; CDR3aa: CASSGQGAPNQPQHF
j_gene: TRBJ1-5; v_gene: TRBV7-8; CDR3aa: CASSSREGQIFISNQPQHF
j_gene: TRBJ2-5; v_gene: TRBV11-3; CDR3aa: CASGHRDPTYQETQYF
j_gene: TRBJ2-3; v_gene: TRBV5-1; CDR3aa: CASSSGGTDTQYF
j_gene: TRBJ2-3; v_gene: TRBV7-9; CDR3aa: CASSLSVTDTQYF
j_gene: TRBJ1-5; v_gene: TRBV4-1; CDR3aa: CASSHAKGDLGPQHF
j_gene: TRBJ1-2; v_gene: TRBV16; CDR3aa: CASSQSAANYGYTF
j_gene: TRBJ2-1; v_gene: TRBV2; CDR3aa: CASRGLAGVGQFF
j_gene: TRBJ1-2; v_gene: TRBV7-9; CDR3aa: CASSLPGEEGYTF
j_gene: TRBJ2-2; v_gene: TRBV10-1; CDR3aa: CASRGDPTDTGELFF
j_gene: TRBJ2-7; v_gene: TRBV14; CDR3aa: CASSHLSYEQYF
j_gene: TRBJ2-2; v_gene: TRBV5-6; CDR3aa: CASRAWGYTGELFF
j_gene: TRBJ1-6; v_gene: TRBV30; CDR3aa: CAWKPQFSYNSPLHF
j_gene: TRBJ1-5; v_gene: TRBV9; CDR3aa: CASSVGDRHQPQHF
j_gene: TRBJ2-3; v_gene: TRBV24-1; CDR3aa: CATSDEPGTGVTDTQYF
j_gene: TRBJ2-3; v_gene: TRBV24-1; CDR3aa: CAREVSDTQYF
j_gene: TRBJ2-3; v_gene: TRBV10-2; CDR3aa: CATLGLAGVTDTQYF
j_gene: TRBJ2-3; v_gene: TRBV5-4; CDR3aa: CASSLAADTQYF
j_gene: TRBJ2-1; v_gene: TRBV19; CDR3aa: CASRTGGRDEQFF
j_gene: TRBJ1-1; v_gene: TRBV9; CDR3aa: CASSVLRETEAFF
j_gene: TRBJ2-6; v_gene: TRBV5-1; CDR3aa: CASSLATLSSGANVLTF
j_gene: TRBJ1-5; v_gene: TRBV2; CDR3aa: CASSDGQGGQPQHF
j_gene: TRBJ2-7; v_gene: TRBV18; CDR3aa: CASSGLADSYEQYF
j_gene: TRBJ2-1; v_gene: TRBV7-9; CDR3aa: CASSWGAGDTDNEQFF
j_gene: TRBJ1-1; v_gene: TRBV11-2; CDR3aa: CASTARWSRQPNTEAFF
j_gene: TRBJ2-1; v_gene: TRBV4-1; CDR3aa: CASSQDGASGRNEQFF
j_gene: TRBJ2-4; v_gene: TRBV7-9; CDR3aa: CASSPYPEAKNIQYF
j_gene: TRBJ2-3; v_gene: TRBV5-1; CDR3aa: CASSPIAGGDTQYF
j_gene: TRBJ2-1; v_gene: TRBV11-2; CDR3aa: CASSLTGTSNNEQFF
j_gene: TRBJ1-2; v_gene: TRBV2; CDR3aa: CASSEAGRGRGGYTF
j_gene: TRBJ1-6; v_gene: TRBV7-6; CDR3aa: CASSFRDRDSGSPLHF
j_gene: TRBJ2-7; v_gene: TRBV7-2; CDR3aa: CASSLAPGVVREQYF
j_gene: TRBJ2-1; v_gene: TRBV7-7; CDR3aa: CASSPSPGTGIYNEQFF
j_gene: TRBJ2-3; v_gene: TRBV11-3; CDR3aa: CASSLERMREPPDTQYF
j_gene: TRBJ2-3; v_gene: TRBV5-8; CDR3aa: CASSLGTGRTDTQYF
j_gene: TRBJ2-3; v_gene: TRBV7-7; CDR3aa: CASSYGSAGGPATQYF
j_gene: TRBJ2-3; v_gene: TRBV3-1/TRBV3-2; CDR3aa: CASSLTGADTQYF
j_gene: TRBJ2-1; v_gene: TRBV14; CDR3aa: CASRDRGFNEQFF
j_gene: TRBJ1-3; v_gene: TRBV5-1; CDR3aa: CASSLYSGQSSGNTIYF